This T cell receptor beta chain was profiled in a study of blood T cell repertoires in COVID-19. Turning to the study itself: PBMCs, B-cell-depleted T cells, or T cells were the source of the cDNA or gDNA that made up the material.

In the source study's methods: Amplification from reference gene primers served as the basis for estimated nucleated cell counts. Sequencing was performed with immunoSEQ multiplex PCR; in TCRdb, only in-frame clones are kept and a portion is missing. The V and J calls and clone size come from that table; D and trimming were worked out from the DNA. The sample contains more than 95,000 clones, just over 85% of which appear only once. Sequences were obtained from peripheral blood. This clonotype was sampled from a woman in her sixties in a cohort sampled during active or convalescent COVID-19.

Here the CDR3 reads CASSPAGRSGYTF. CDR3 bases: TGTGCCAGCAGCCCTGCAGGGAGGAGCGGCTACACCTTC. The chain recombines TRBV28 with TRBJ1-2; tentative D call: TRBD1 (5 bases). This CDR3 contains 13 residues. The germline V and J ends were trimmed by 6 bases and 8 bases, with 16 bases remaining between them. Germline CDR1 MDHEN, CDR2 SYDVKM.